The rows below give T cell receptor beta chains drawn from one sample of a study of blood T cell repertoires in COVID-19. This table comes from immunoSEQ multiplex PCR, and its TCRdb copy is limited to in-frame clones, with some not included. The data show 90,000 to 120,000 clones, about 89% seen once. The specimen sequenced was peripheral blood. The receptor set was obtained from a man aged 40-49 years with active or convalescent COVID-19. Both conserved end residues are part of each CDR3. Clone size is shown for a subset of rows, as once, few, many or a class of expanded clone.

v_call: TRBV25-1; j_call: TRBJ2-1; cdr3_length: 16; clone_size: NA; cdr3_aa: CASSRPRKSSYNEQFF
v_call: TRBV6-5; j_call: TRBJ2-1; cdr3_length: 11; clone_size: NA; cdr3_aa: CASKSENEQFF
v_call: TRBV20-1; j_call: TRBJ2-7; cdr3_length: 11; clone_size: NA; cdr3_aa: CSAKGGGGQYF
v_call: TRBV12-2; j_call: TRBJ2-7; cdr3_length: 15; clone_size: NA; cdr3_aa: CASRLLPGLVYEQYF
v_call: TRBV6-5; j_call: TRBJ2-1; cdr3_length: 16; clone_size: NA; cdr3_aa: CASSSPVRGGRKEQFF
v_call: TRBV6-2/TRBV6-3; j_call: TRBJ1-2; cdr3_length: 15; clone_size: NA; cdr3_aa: CASSYSTGATYGYTF
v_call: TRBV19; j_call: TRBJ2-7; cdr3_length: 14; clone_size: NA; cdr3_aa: CASSQQGASDEQYF
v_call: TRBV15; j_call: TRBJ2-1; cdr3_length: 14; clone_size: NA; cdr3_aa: CATSRDIVAPEQFF
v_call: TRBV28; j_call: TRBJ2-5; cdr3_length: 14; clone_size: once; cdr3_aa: CASSSWTAQETQYF
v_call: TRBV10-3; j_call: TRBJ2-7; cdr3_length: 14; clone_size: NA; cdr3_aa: CAITSLDRGYEQYF
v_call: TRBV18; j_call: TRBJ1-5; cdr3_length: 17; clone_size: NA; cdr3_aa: CASSPLPQGWGNQPQHF
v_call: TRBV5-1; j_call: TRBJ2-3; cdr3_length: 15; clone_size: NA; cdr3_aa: CASEASGSGTDTQYF
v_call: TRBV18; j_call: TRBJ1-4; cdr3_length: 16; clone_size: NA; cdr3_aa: CASSPLTGTGNEKLFF
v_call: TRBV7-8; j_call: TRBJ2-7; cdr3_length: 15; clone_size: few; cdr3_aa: CASSLGSGRAHEQYF
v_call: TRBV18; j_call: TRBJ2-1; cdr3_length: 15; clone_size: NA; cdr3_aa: CASGDLARGGNEQFF
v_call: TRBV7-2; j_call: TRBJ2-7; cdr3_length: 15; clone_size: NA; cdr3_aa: CASSLASGLTYEQYF
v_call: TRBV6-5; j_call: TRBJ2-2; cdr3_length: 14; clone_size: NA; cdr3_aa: CASSYTYSTGELFF
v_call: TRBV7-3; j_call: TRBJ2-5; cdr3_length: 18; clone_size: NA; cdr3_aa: CASSTRPGGLAGQETQYF
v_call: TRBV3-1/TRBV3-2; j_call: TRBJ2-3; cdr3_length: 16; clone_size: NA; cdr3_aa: CASSSRVQGSTDTQYF
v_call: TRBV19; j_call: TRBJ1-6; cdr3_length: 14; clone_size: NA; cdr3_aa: CASSMGAMHSPLHF
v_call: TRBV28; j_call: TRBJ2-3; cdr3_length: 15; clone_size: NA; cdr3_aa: CASRLAGGPPDTQYF
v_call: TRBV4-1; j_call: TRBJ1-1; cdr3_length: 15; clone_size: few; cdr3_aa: CASSQDGGEDTEAFF
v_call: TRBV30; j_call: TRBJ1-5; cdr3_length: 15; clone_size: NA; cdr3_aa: CAANRGDYSNQPQHF
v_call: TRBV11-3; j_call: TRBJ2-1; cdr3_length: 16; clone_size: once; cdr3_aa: CASSLVVTSAYNEQFF
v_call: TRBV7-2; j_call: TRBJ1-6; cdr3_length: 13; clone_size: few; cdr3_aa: CASTVPGGRGLHF
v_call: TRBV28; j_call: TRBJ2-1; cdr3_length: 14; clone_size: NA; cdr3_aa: CASSLAGVQDEQFF
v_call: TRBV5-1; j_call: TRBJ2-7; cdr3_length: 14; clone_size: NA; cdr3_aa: CASSPSAGGYEQYF
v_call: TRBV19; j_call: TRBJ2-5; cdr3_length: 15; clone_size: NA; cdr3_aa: CASSYLAGVGETQYF
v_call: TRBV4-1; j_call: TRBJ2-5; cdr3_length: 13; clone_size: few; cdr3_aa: CASSLSYQETQYF
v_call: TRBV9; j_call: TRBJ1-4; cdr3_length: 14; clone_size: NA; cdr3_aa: CASSEQGAFEKLFF
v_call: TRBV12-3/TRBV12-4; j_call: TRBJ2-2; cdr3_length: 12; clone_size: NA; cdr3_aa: CASTTGSGELFF
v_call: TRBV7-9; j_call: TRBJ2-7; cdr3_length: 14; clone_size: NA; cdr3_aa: CASSPGLAAYEQYF
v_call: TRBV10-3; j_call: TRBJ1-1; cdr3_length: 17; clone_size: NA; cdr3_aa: CAISPHGQGRMNTEAFF
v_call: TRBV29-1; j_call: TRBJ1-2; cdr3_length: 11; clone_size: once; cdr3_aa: CSVEDLDGYTF
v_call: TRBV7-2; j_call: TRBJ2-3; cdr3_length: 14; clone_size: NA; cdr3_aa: CASSSGLATDTQYF
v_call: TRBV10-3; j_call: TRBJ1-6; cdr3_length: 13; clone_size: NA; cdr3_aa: CANQGSGNSPLHF
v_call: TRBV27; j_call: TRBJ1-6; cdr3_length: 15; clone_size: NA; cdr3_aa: CASRGAGTVNSPLHF
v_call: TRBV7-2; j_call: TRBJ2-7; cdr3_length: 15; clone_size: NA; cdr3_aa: CASSLDSGGSYEQYF
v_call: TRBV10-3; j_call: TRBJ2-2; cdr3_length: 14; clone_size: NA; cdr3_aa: CAISVDGRGGELFF
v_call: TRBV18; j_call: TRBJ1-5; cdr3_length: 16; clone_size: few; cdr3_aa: CASSFTADSFNQPQHF
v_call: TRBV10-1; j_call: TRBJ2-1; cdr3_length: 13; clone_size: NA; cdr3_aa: CASSDGDWDEQFF
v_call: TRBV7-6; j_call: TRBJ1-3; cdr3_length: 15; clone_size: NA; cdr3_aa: CASSLRSGVGNTIYF
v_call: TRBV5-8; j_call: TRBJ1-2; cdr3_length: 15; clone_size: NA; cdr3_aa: CASSLRDIRIDGYTF
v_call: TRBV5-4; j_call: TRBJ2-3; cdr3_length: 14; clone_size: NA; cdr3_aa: CASSSLAGSDTQYF
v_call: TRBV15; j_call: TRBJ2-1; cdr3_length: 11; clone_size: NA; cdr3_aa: CATRRGREQFF
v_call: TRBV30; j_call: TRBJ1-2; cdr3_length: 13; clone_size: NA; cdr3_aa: CAWSPGNNYGYTF
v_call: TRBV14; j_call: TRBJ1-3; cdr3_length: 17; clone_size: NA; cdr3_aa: CASSQAPGVNSGNTIYF
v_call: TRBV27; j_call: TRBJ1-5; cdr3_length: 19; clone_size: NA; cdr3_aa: CASSLGGVRSGGKGQPQHF
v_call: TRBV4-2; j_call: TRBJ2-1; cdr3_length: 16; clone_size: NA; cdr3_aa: CASSLAGTSGKNEQFF